This TCR beta chain stems from a study of cytomegalovirus exposure and HLA in healthy donors (dated by TCRdb to about 2017). At the level of the whole study: The 666 repertoires of the first cohort and the 120 validation repertoires were produced on the same platform, according to a later analysis. High-throughput TCR immunosequencing, statistical association of individual TCRs with disease status, and machine learning were combined to predict cytomegalovirus infection status. The study was designed to test whether signatures of past pathogen exposure could be identified by cataloging public T cell receptors. Besides the first cohort of 666 subjects, a separate validation cohort made up of 120 different subjects was used.

Turning to this clone: Which antigen it targets is not known. Base qualities are not recorded, but no much larger clone differs from it by a single base.

Receptor amplification or capture employed the immunoSEQ multiplex PCR assay. In the source study's methods: A statistical classification framework was built for diagnosing cytomegalovirus status from the catalog of TCR beta chain sequences. TCRdb took this table from immuneACCESS and kept in-frame rearrangements with V and J called. Such tables lack part of the clones; where checked against another copy, unresolved V genes explain under half of the gap, and the rest is unexplained. That table furnishes V, J and clone size, whereas the DNA furnished D and trimming. The table for this sample lists 220,000 or so clones; 75% to 90% of them were counted only once. The ten largest clones capture roughly 13% of the sample. Donors formed part of the validation cohort, which comprised 120 subjects and was distinct from the first cohort of under 750 subjects. The investigation overall reported the following: In a later analysis, TCRs clustered in the first cohort were found to also tend to co-occur in the approximately 110 validation repertoires, with 94% of cluster scores above 0. A total of about 150 TCR beta chains were listed by the study as associated with cytomegalovirus. A later analysis had no HLA typing for the validation cohort, so co-occurrence there was scored across all 130 or so repertoires. According to the authors, the approach could potentially be generalized to other disease states and immunological phenotypes. Across donors, most TCR sequences were observed very rarely, whereas some public TCRs were present in many individuals. In vitro tests confirmed that a few of the cytomegalovirus-associated TCR beta chains recognize cytomegalovirus antigens. The classifier was reported to diagnose cytomegalovirus status with high specificity and sensitivity in both the original cohort and the validation cohort.

Trimming removed 0 bases from V and 6 bases from J, leaving 7 bases between the germline ends. CDR1 and CDR2 (SGDLS, YYNGEE) derive from the germline V gene. The CDR3 contains 12 residues, cysteine and phenylalanine counted. Here the CDR3 DNA is all that survives: 36 bases in frame from base 1. The chain couples TRBV9 to TRBJ2-7; the D gene is unclear. The sequence came from a woman in her 30s in good health and CMV-seropositive. The sample taken for sequencing was PBMCs. The CDR3 in this case is CASSVEWGEQYF. In nucleotides, the sequence is TGTGCCAGCAGCGTAGAGTGGGGCGAGCAGTACTTC.